This T cell receptor beta chain appears in the sequencing data of a study of blood T cell repertoires in COVID-19. At the level of the study: Both acute and convalescent COVID-19 samples were obtained from the United States, Italy and Spain.

Data came from immunoSEQ multiplex PCR; TCRdb stores just in-frame clones and leaves some out. This table has 250,000 to 300,000 clones, 85% to 90% appearing once. Seattle researchers signed up patients amid active infection and tracked them longitudinally. Sequencing was performed on peripheral blood. The TCR was taken from a woman aged 25 to 39 with COVID-19, enrolled during active disease.

The CDR3 region has the DNA TGTGCCAGCCGACCCGACATTAACTATGGCTACACCTTC. Amino acid sequence: CASRPDINYGYTF. The rearrangement uses TRBV6-5 and TRBJ1-2; D gene uncertain. Trimming stripped 8 bases from V and 1 base from J, with 11 bases between. CDR3 length: 13 amino acids. From germline, CDR1 is MNHEY and CDR2 SVGAGI.